A single sample gave rise to the 26 T cell receptor beta chains below, sequenced in a study of cytomegalovirus exposure and HLA in healthy donors. It was with 60 Vbeta and 13 Jbeta primers that the PCR ran. Generated by immunoSEQ multiplex PCR, the TCRdb table keeps only in-frame clones and is missing some. This sample has 70,000 or so clones, with 85% to 90% found just once. Sequenced material: PBMCs. These receptors were taken from a woman aged 25 to 45 in good health and CMV-seropositive.

The genes are TRBV7-9 and TRBJ2-1; a possible D gene is TRBD1 (5 bases). The V and J ends lost 1 base and 7 bases respectively, with 8 bases between them. The germline CDR1 and CDR2 sequences are SEHNR and FQNEAQ (reference sequence). The CDR3 runs 13 residues. In nucleotides, the CDR3 is TGTGCCAGCAGCTTAGGGACAAGGAATGAGCAGTTCTTC. Its protein is CASSLGTRNEQFF.

The chain employs TRBV6-1 and TRBJ2-5; TRBD2 aligns across 7 bases. With the DNA end fitting TRBJ2-7 better, the J assignment may be wrong. Germline V CDR1 and CDR2: MNHNS, SASEGT. This CDR3 has 17 residues. The CDR3 nucleotides are TGTGCCAGCAGTGGAAGCGGATGGGTGCGGGAGTTATCCGAGCAGTACTTC. Protein product: CASSGSGWVRELSEQYF.

The chain couples TRBV6-6 to TRBJ2-5; 7 bases match TRBD2. The CDR3 totals 15 residues. Trimming removed 5 bases from V and 4 bases from J; junction bases left unmatched: 10. Germline V lookup: CDR1 MNHNY, CDR2 SVGAGI (reference sequence). The CDR3 nucleotides are TGTGCCAGCAGTGGGCGGGGCGGGAGAATAGAGACCCAGTACTTC. Amino acid sequence: CASSGRGGRIETQYF.

The chain combines TRBV25-1 with TRBJ2-3; tentatively, D is TRBD2 (7 bases). Germline V gives CDR1 MGHDK, CDR2 SYGVNS. V lost 2 bases to trimming and J lost 4 bases, with 13 bases between them. This CDR3 has 15 amino acids. The CDR3 loop is CASSETGRDPDTQYF. CDR3 nucleotide sequence: TGTGCCAGCAGTGAAACAGGGAGGGACCCAGATACGCAGTATTTT.

The chain carries TRBV19 and TRBJ2-7; D is uncertain. The CDR3 totals 13 residues. Germline V lookup: CDR1 LNHDA, CDR2 SQIVND (reference sequence). Between the trimmed V and J ends, which lost 3 bases and 3 bases, there was a span of 9 bases. The CDR3 sequence: CASSMTSGYEQYF. Here the CDR3 DNA reads TGTGCCAGTAGTATGACGTCGGGCTACGAGCAGTACTTC.

The rearrangement links TRBV2 to TRBJ2-7; 7 bases agree with TRBD2. There are 16 residues in the CDR3. Germline CDR1 and CDR2: SNHLY and FYNNEI. Trimming cost V 1 base and J 2 bases; bases outside gene matches: 8. CDR3 sequence reads: CASSEGERGRAYEQYF. As DNA, the CDR3 is TGTGCCAGCAGTGAAGGAGAGCGGGGCAGAGCCTACGAGCAGTACTTC.

The DNA for the CDR3 is TGTGCCAGCAGCTTGGTGAGGACAGGGGAAGGAAACACCATATATTTT. This translates into CASSLVRTGEGNTIYF. V gene TRBV5-5 combines with J gene TRBJ1-3; 9 bases map to TRBD1. J was trimmed by 4 bases and V by 0 bases; bases with no gene match: 5. CDR1 is SGHKS and CDR2 is YYEKEE in the germline V gene (reference sequence). The CDR3 sequence is 16 residues long.

The V gene is TRBV9, the J gene TRBJ2-3, with 10 bases lining up with TRBD2. This CDR3 region has 18 residues. The germline V gene has CDR1 SGDLS and CDR2 YYNGEE. The V and J ends lost 4 bases and 4 bases, in that order; junction bases with no gene match: 15. Here the CDR3 reads CASSSNRLLAGVADTQYF. DNA of the CDR3: TGTGCCAGCAGCTCGAACCGGTTGCTAGCGGGAGTCGCAGATACGCAGTATTTT.

This rearrangement joins TRBV7-9 to TRBJ2-7; 10 bases are a match to TRBD1. The ends lost 4 bases at V and 3 bases at J; junction bases unmatched: 9. Germline lookup yields CDR1 SEHNR and CDR2 FQNEAQ (reference sequence). The CDR3 consists of 16 residues. The CDR3 protein is CASSCTPGQGYYEQYF. DNA for the CDR3: TGTGCCAGCAGCTGTACCCCGGGACAGGGGTACTACGAGCAGTACTTC.

The chain has TRBV30 and TRBJ2-1; D might be TRBD1 (6 bases). Trimming stripped 5 bases from V and 0 bases from J, with 26 bases between. Germline-derived CDR1 and CDR2 are GTSNPN and SVGIG (reference sequence). This CDR3 has 19 amino acids. This chain's CDR3 is CAWGLATGKKGFSYNEQFF. As DNA, the CDR3 is TGTGCCTGGGGCCTCGCTACAGGGAAGAAGGGTTTCTCCTACAATGAGCAGTTCTTC.

This rearrangement joins TRBV6-1 to TRBJ1-1; D call uncertain. In germline, CDR1 is MNHNS, CDR2 SASEGT. V lost 8 bases to trimming and J lost 5 bases, with 15 bases between them. This CDR3 is 13 amino acids long. The CDR3 protein is CASSRAGITEAFF. CDR3 in DNA: TGTGCCAGCTCCCGGGCGGGTATAACTGAAGCTTTCTTT.

V and J are TRBV6-5 and TRBJ2-1, with TRBD2 matching 9 bases. The V and J ends lost 4 bases and 7 bases, in that order; junction bases with no gene match: 8. This CDR3 has 15 residues. Looked up from germline, CDR1 is MNHEY and CDR2 is SVGAGI. The CDR3, as DNA: TGTGCCAGCAGTTTAGCGGGAGCAAAATATAATGAGCAGTTCTTC. Its protein is CASSLAGAKYNEQFF.

V gene TRBV19 combines with J gene TRBJ1-1, with 7 bases that match TRBD1. The CDR3 spans 14 residues. The V segment lost 9 bases and the J segment 0 bases; nucleotides outside the gene matches: 7. Looked up from germline, CDR1 is LNHDA and CDR2 is SQIVND (reference sequence). The CDR3 spells CASLDRAMNTEAFF. DNA of the CDR3: TGTGCCAGCTTAGACAGGGCGATGAACACTGAAGCTTTCTTT.

This clone turned up a few times. V is TRBV30 and J is TRBJ2-4; D is perhaps TRBD2 (6 bases). The V gene's germline CDR1 is GTSNPN and CDR2 SVGIG (reference sequence). V shed 1 base and J shed 11 bases, with 15 bases lying between them. The CDR3 runs 13 residues. CDR3 amino acids: CAWSARNAGFQYF. CDR3 nucleotides: TGTGCCTGGAGTGCCCGAAACGCGGGGTTTCAGTACTTC.

CDR3 sequence reads: CASSQLGQGFGNTIYF. In DNA, the CDR3 is TGTGCCAGCAGCCAACTAGGACAGGGATTTGGAAACACCATATATTTT. The chain employs TRBV4-2 and TRBJ1-3; 8 nucleotides line up with TRBD1. V lost 2 bases, J lost 3 bases, and 6 bases stayed unmatched. This CDR3 region has 16 residues. CDR1 is LGHNA and CDR2 is YNFKEQ in the germline V gene.

This chain links TRBV7-6 with TRBJ2-7; perhaps TRBD1 as D (6 bases). The CDR3 is 15 amino acids. Germline CDR1 and CDR2: SGHVS and FNYEAQ. The V end lost 5 bases, the J end lost 0 bases, and 14 bases lay between the germline ends. As DNA, the CDR3 is TGTGCCAGCAGCCCACGGACAGCTCCCTCCTACGAGCAGTACTTC. As protein: CASSPRTAPSYEQYF.

The chain uses TRBV2 and TRBJ2-7, with 7 positions matching TRBD1. The junction had 12 bases not matched to a gene; V was cut back by 7 bases and J by 0 bases. Germline assignment: CDR1 SNHLY and CDR2 FYNNEI. CDR3 length: 16 residues. CDR3 sequence reads: CASNPTRGQPSYEQYF. The DNA of the CDR3 is TGTGCCAGCAACCCAACCAGGGGACAGCCCTCCTACGAGCAGTACTTC.

This clone was found once. This chain links TRBV7-6 with TRBJ2-1, with a tentative D call TRBD2 (6 bases). Germline V CDR1 and CDR2: SGHVS, FNYEAQ. CDR3 length: 14 amino acids. V was pared by 5 bases and J by 4 bases, with 12 bases between. The CDR3 coding sequence is TGTGCCAGCAGCGGGTCTAGCGCTTACAATGAGCAGTTCTTC. Its translation is CASSGSSAYNEQFF.

CDR3 in DNA: TGTGCCACTACAGACACGAACACCGGGGAGCTGTTTTTT. It yields the protein CATTDTNTGELFF. The rearrangement joins TRBV19 to TRBJ2-2; D call uncertain. The germline V and J ends were trimmed by 10 bases and 0 bases, with 9 bases remaining between them. This CDR3 has 13 amino acids. Germline assignment: CDR1 LNHDA and CDR2 SQIVND (reference sequence).

The rearrangement joins TRBV28 to TRBJ2-1; 10 positions match TRBD2. V shed 7 bases and J 3 bases; nucleotides not matched to a gene: 9. CDR1 and CDR2 from the germline V gene are MDHEN and SYDVKM. The CDR3 runs to 16 residues. The CDR3 region has the DNA TGTGCCAGCATCCCTTACGGGACTAGCGTCTACAATGAGCAGTTCTTC. It is translated as CASIPYGTSVYNEQFF.

The chain couples TRBV29-1 to TRBJ2-7, with 8 bases matching TRBD2. Germline assignment: CDR1 SQVTM and CDR2 ANQGSEA. The CDR3 sequence is 12 residues long. Trimming at V came to 1 base and at J to 5 bases, leaving 1 base not matched to a gene. CDR3: CSVEAGGNEQYF. Written as DNA, the CDR3 is TGCAGCGTTGAAGCGGGGGGGAACGAGCAGTACTTC.

The CDR3 DNA reads TGTGCCAGCAGCCCGGGACTAGCGGGAGCAAATGAGCAGTTCTTC. Its protein product is CASSPGLAGANEQFF. The gene calls are TRBV5-5 and TRBJ2-1; TRBD2 agrees at 14 bases. The germline V gene has CDR1 SGHKS and CDR2 YYEKEE (reference sequence). CDR3 length equals 15 residues. The V and J ends lost 4 bases and 7 bases, in that order; junction bases with no gene match: 4.

This clone has a single count. V is TRBV6-6 and J is TRBJ2-1, with 9 bases lining up with TRBD2. The junction had 7 bases not matched to a gene; V was cut back by 6 bases and J by 1 base. In germline, CDR1 is MNHNY, CDR2 SVGAGI (reference sequence). This CDR3 is 16 amino acids long. The CDR3: CASSPRSGRSYNEQFF. In DNA form, the CDR3 reads TGTGCCAGCAGCCCCAGGAGCGGGAGGTCCTACAATGAGCAGTTCTTC.

The rearrangement links TRBV27 to TRBJ2-5; 8 positions match TRBD1. The DNA end is more similar to TRBJ2-7, so the J call may be wrong. The germline V gene encodes CDR1 MNHEY and CDR2 SMNVEV (reference sequence). CDR3 size: 15 residues. CDR3 sequence: CASSLATGVSNEQYF. The CDR3, as DNA: TGTGCCAGCAGTTTAGCGACAGGGGTTAGCAACGAGCAGTACTTC.

The V gene is TRBV7-2, the J gene TRBJ2-7; 12 positions match TRBD2. Per the germline V gene, CDR1 is SGHTA and CDR2 is FQGNSA. V trimming: 5 bases; J trimming: 6 bases; junction bases outside the gene matches: 5. The CDR3 has 14 amino acids. The CDR3 here is CASSLTSGRIEQYF. CDR3 nucleotide sequence: TGTGCCAGCAGCCTCACTAGCGGGAGGATCGAGCAGTACTTC.

This rearrangement joins TRBV19 to TRBJ2-3, with TRBD2 as a possible D gene (5 bases). V was trimmed by 7 bases and J by 2 bases, leaving 10 bases between them. The CDR3 is made up of 13 amino acids. CDR1 and CDR2 (germline): LNHDA, SQIVND (reference sequence). CDR3 residues: CASKERNTDTQYF. The DNA for the CDR3 is TGTGCCAGTAAGGAGCGGAACACAGATACGCAGTATTTT.